The table lists the clone carrying this T cell receptor beta chain with a few counts. Antigen: not known. This sample stems from a study of early T cells in non-severe SARS-CoV-2 infection. For the study at large: Unsorted whole-blood RNA was sequenced in bulk, leaving chains unpaired.

V lost 0 bases to trimming and J lost 5 bases; unmatched junction nucleotides: 6. The CDR3 sequence is 16 residues long. CDR1 is MGHRA and CDR2 is YSYEKL in the germline V gene. The protocol attached unique molecular identifiers to individual cDNA molecules. MiXCR, run by TCRdb on the 5' RACE reads, gives a single entry per CDR3 protein. The repertoire holds around 66,000 distinct CDR3 sequences, approximately 6.1% seen once, with more than 3% in the top ten. Overall study findings and caveats: Lookups in VDJdb leaned toward anti-spike CD8 responses and missed private and CD4 specificities.

This clonotype originated in an adult who was a healthcare worker with PCR-confirmed SARS-CoV-2 infection or an uninfected control (not recorded which). This chain joins TRBV4-1 and TRBJ1-4; TRBD1 matches 7 bases. The source was whole blood, collected at baseline. The CDR3, as DNA: TGCGCCAGCAGCCAAGAGGGACAGACAGTAAATGAAAAACTGTTTTTT. Encoded protein: CASSQEGQTVNEKLFF.